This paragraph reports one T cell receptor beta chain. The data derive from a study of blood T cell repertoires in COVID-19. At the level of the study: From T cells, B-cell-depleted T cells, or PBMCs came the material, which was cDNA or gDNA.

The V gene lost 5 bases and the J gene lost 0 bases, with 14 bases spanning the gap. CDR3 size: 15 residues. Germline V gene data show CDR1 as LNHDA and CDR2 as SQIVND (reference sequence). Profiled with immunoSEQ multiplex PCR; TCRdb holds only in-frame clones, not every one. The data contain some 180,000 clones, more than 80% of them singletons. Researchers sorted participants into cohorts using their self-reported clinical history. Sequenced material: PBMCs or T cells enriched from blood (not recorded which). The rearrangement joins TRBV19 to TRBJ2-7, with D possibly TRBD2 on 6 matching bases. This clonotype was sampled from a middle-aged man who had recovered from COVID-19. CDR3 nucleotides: TGTGCCAGTAGTGGCCGGAGGGGACGCTCCTACGAGCAGTACTTC. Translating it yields CASSGRRGRSYEQYF.